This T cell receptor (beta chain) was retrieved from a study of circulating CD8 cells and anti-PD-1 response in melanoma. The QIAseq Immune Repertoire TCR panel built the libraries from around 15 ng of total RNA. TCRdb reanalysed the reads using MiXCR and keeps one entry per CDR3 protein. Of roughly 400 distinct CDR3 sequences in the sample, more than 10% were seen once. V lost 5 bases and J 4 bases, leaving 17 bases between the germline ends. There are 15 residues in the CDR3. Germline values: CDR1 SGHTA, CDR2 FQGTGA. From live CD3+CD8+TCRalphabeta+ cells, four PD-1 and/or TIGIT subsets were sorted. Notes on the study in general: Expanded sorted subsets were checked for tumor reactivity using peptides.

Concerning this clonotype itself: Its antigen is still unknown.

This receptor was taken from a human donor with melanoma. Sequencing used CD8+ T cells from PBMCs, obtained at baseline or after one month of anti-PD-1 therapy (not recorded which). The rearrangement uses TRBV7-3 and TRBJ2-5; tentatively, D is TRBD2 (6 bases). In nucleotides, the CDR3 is TGTGCCAGCAGCGCTACTGGGACTTGGGGAGAGACCCAGTACTTC. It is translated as CASSATGTWGETQYF.